This section outlines one TCR beta chain sequence together with its context. What it recognizes is unknown. Treatment described: roughly 11-day PBMC culture with coronavirus spike peptide pools or control peptides (ViraFEST assay). Cultured CD4+ T cells had their DNA profiled by the Oncomine TCR Beta short-read assay. TCRdb re-called the PCR reads with MiXCR, one entry per CDR3 protein. The sample contains about 14,000 distinct CDR3 sequences, approximately 64% of which appear only once. Trimming shortened V by 3 bases and J by 1 base, and 13 bases separated the two germline ends. From germline, CDR1 is LNHDA and CDR2 SQIVND (reference sequence). The CDR3 covers 15 residues. This sample was taken from a study of vaccination and CD4 T cells after COVID-19. Whole-study findings and limits: Convalescent patients' median share of reactive clones seen only post-vaccination was about 87%.

This clonotype was sampled from a human donor who had recovered from COVID-19. Sequenced: CD4+ T cells from blood, cultured in vitro. The genes are TRBV19 and TRBJ2-7, with D hard to call. DNA for the CDR3: TGTGCCAGTAGTATCGTTGGGGATGGGTCCTACGAGCAGTACTTC. Translation gives CASSIVGDGSYEQYF.